The 8 T cell receptor beta chains below all came from one sample that was sequenced in a study of Graves' ophthalmopathy and Graves' hyperthyroidism (dated by TCRdb to the late 2010s). Sequencing instrument: Illumina HiSeq 2000. TCR beta CDR3 regions were amplified from RNA transcripts for repertoire sequencing. The first round was an RT-PCR using HTBI primers with the Qiagen OneStep RT-PCR kit, and this first round was followed by a second-round multiplex PCR, then size selection and purification. Starting from the raw public reads, TCRdb applied fastp trimming at Q25, assembled clones with MiXCR and retained in-frame beta chains. Each CDR3 protein gets just one entry, which takes the most common genes and DNA from the rows behind it. The table for this sample lists roughly 600,000 distinct CDR3 sequences; less than 45% of them were counted only once. The biggest ten clones account for roughly 4.5% of the sample.

Sequenced sample: peripheral blood or thyroid tissue (not recorded which). The receptor set was obtained from an adult man with Graves' hyperthyroidism.

This clonotype was found many times. The chain is built from TRBV10-2 and TRBJ2-2; tentative D call: TRBD1 (6 bases). With 6 bases removed from V and 3 bases from J, the gap between germline ends came to 11 bases. The CDR3 totals 14 residues. The germline V gene encodes CDR1 WSHSY and CDR2 SAAADI. CDR3: CASRQGSYTGELFF. The CDR3 region has the DNA TGCGCCAGCAGGCAGGGGTCGTACACCGGGGAGCTGTTTTTT.

The chain combines TRBV20-1 with TRBJ2-3, with 7 nucleotides matching TRBD2. The CDR3 loop spans 14 amino acids. The ends lost 4 bases at V and 3 bases at J; junction bases unmatched: 7. CDR1 is DFQATT, CDR2 SNEGSKA, per germline (reference sequence). The DNA for the CDR3 is TGCAGTGCTATAAGACTAGCTGGGACAGATACGCAGTATTTT. Translation: CSAIRLAGTDTQYF.

The V and J genes are TRBV19 and TRBJ2-7, with a tentative D call TRBD1 (5 bases). This CDR3 has 9 residues. The germline V gene has CDR1 LNHDA and CDR2 SQIVND (reference sequence). V was shortened by 11 bases and J by 5 bases, with 7 bases between the two germline ends. The CDR3 spells CAGRDEQYF. CDR3 in DNA: TGTGCCGGCAGGGACGAGCAGTACTTC.

Worth noting for this clonotype: Being one base from a much bigger clone, this may be a read error. V usage is TRBV12-3 or TRBV12-4 and J usage is TRBJ2-5, with D unresolved. The V gene lost 5 bases and the J gene lost 6 bases, with 10 bases spanning the gap. This CDR3 spans 12 amino acids. In DNA form, the CDR3 reads TGTGCCAGCAGTCCTGGGTTGCAGACCCAGTACTTC. Amino acids: CASSPGLQTQYF.

This clonotype was detected many times. This chain joins TRBV29-1 and TRBJ2-5; TRBD2 matches 14 bases. The CDR3 runs to 15 residues. The V gene end was trimmed by 8 bases and the J gene end by 4 bases; junction bases not matched to a gene: 9. In germline, CDR1 is SQVTM, CDR2 ANQGSEA. The DNA for the CDR3 is TGCAGCTTTTCCCAGACTAGCGGGGGGGCAGAGACCCAGTACTTC. This codes for CSFSQTSGGAETQYF. Full variable domain (rest looked up from reference TRBV29-1 and TRBJ2-5): SAVISQKPSRDICQRGTSLTIQCQVDSQVTMMFWYRQQPGQSLTLIATANQGSEATYESGFVIDKFPISRPNLTFSTLTVSNMSPEDSSIYLCSFSQTSGGAETQYFGPGTRLLVL.

Concerning this clonotype: Its ends do not fully match the called genes, so a read error is possible. The rearrangement uses TRBV10-3 and TRBJ2-2; TRBD1 matches 7 bases. Germline CDR1 and CDR2: ENHRY and SYGVKD. The CDR3 extends over 13 amino acids. The chain's CDR3 is CAISATGTGELLF. CDR3 in DNA: TGTGCCATCAGTGCGACAGGGACCGGGGAGCTGCTTTTT.

Comment on this clonotype: This sequence may be a read error, since a much larger clone differs from it by one base. The genes are TRBV9 and TRBJ1-1; D is uncertain. This CDR3 has 13 residues. Germline V gene sequence: CDR1 SGDLS, CDR2 YYNGEE. Trimming pared 0 bases from V and 1 base from J, leaving 4 bases between. The CDR3 region has the DNA TGTGCCAGCAGCGTAGCCCCGAACACTGAAGCTTTCTTT. This gives the protein CASSVAPNTEAFF.

This clonotype was seen ten or more times. This chain links TRBV7-2 with TRBJ2-7; maybe TRBD1 (5 bases). CDR1 is SGHTA, CDR2 FQGNSA, per germline. CDR3 length: 13 residues. V was pared by 3 bases and J by 6 bases, with 12 bases between. The CDR3 nucleotides are TGTGCCAGCAGCTTGGACACCATCGGCGAGCAGTACTTC. Its protein product is CASSLDTIGEQYF.